A single sample is the source of the 2 T cell receptor beta chains below, sequenced in a study of blood T cells in healthy people across ages. A second PCR, run for roughly 7 to 12 cycles, used a sample-barcoded 5' primer plus a J-beta primer mix. TCRdb itself ran the 5' RACE reads through MiXCR, one entry per CDR3 protein. The sample has about 800,000 distinct CDR3 sequences, just under 25% seen once. This sample was also put to use in a study of T cells of mothers and their children.

Sample: blood. The receptors shown here come from a boy between 10 and 17 years old in good health.

This chain links TRBV5-1 with TRBJ2-1, with 9 bases aligning to TRBD2. Per the germline V gene, CDR1 is SGHRS and CDR2 is YFSETQ. The CDR3 extends over 16 amino acids. V was clipped by 2 bases and J by 6 bases; unmatched bases: 9. The CDR3 protein is CASSFGGRGGFNEQFF. The CDR3 region has the DNA TGCGCCAGCAGCTTTGGTGGGCGGGGGGGCTTCAATGAGCAGTTCTTC. Together with reference TRBV5-1 and TRBJ2-1, the CDR3 gives the full variable domain: KAGVTQTPRYLIKTRGQQVTLSCSPISGHRSVSWYQQTPGQGLQFLFEYFSETQRNKGNFPGRFSGRQFSNSRSEMNVSTLELGDSALYLCASSFGGRGGFNEQFFGPGTRLTVL.

V usage is TRBV28 and J usage is TRBJ2-1; maybe TRBD1 (6 bases). V lost 4 bases and J lost 2, with 12 bases in between. In germline, CDR1 is MDHEN, CDR2 SYDVKM. The CDR3 covers 15 residues. Written as DNA, the CDR3 is TGTGCCAGCAGTTCCCCGGGACAAACCTACAATGAGCAGTTCTTC. Protein: CASSSPGQTYNEQFF.